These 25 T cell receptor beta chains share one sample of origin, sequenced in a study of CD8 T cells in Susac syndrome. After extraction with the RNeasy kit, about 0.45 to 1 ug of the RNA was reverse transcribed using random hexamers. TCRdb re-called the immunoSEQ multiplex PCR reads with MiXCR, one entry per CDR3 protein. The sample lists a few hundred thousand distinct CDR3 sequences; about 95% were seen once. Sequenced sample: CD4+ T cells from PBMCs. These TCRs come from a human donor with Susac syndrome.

The CDR3 is CASSLALSSFTDGRAFF. CDR3 DNA: TGTGCCAGCAGCTTAGCCCTCTCGTCGTTTACGGACGGGCGAGCTTTCTTT. This rearrangement joins TRBV7-2 to TRBJ1-1; unclear D gene. V lost 0 bases and J 10 bases, leaving 24 bases between the germline ends. Germline CDR1 is SGHTA and CDR2 is FQGNSA. CDR3 length: 17 amino acids.

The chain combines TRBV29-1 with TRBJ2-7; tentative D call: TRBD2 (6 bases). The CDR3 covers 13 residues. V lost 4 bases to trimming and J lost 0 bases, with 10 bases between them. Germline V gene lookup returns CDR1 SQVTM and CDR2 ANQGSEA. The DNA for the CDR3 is TGCAGCGTTGTTATGACTAGCTCCTACGAGCAGTACTTC. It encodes CSVVMTSSYEQYF.

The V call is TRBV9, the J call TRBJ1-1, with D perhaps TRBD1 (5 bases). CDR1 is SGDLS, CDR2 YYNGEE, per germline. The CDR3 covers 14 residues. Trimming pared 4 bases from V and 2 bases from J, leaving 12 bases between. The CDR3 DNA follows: TGTGCCAGCAGCTCCGTCGGGGACAACACTGAAGCTTTCTTT. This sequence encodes CASSSVGDNTEAFF.

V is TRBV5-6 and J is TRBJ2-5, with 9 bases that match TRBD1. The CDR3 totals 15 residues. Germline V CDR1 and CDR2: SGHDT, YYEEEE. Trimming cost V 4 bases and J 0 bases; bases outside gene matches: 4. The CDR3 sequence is CASSLDRGNQETQYF. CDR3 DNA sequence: TGTGCCAGCAGCCTGGACAGGGGTAACCAAGAGACCCAGTACTTC.

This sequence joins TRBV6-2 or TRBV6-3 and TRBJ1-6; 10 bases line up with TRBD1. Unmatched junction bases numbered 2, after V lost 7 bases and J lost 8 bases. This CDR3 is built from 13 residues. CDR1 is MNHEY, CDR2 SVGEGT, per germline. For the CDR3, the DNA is TGTGCCAGCAAGGGACAGGGGTATTCACCCCTCCACTTT. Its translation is CASKGQGYSPLHF.

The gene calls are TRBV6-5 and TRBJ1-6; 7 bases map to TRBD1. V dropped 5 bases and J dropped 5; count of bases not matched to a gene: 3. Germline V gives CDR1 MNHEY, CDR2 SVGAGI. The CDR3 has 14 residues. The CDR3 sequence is CASSAGTDNSPLHF. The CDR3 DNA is TGTGCCAGCAGTGCCGGGACAGATAATTCACCCCTCCACTTT.

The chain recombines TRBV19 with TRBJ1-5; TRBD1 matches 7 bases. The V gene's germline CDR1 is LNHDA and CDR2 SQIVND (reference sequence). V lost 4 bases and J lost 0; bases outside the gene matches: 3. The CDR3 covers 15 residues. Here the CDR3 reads CASSNQGGSNQPQHF. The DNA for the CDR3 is TGTGCCAGTAGTAACCAGGGGGGTAGCAATCAGCCCCAGCATTTT.

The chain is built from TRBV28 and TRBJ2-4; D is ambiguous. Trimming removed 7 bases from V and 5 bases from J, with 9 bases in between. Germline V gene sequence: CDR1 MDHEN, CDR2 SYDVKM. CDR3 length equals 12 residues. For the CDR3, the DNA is TGTGCCAGCATGACCTGGGAAAACATTCAGTACTTC. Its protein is CASMTWENIQYF. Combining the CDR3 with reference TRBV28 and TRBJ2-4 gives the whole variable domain DVKVTQSSRYLVKRTGEKVFLECVQDMDHENMFWYRQDPGLGLRLIYFSYDVKMKEKGDIPEGYSVSREKKERFSLILESASTNQTSMYLCASMTWENIQYFGAGTRLSVL.

CDR3 nucleotide sequence: TGTGCCAGCAGCCAAGGGGGAAGGTTCTATGGCTACACCTTC. Translated, it gives CASSQGGRFYGYTF. The rearrangement uses TRBV3-1 and TRBJ1-2; the D is unclear. Trimming removed 1 base at V and 4 bases at J, with 10 bases between. In germline, CDR1 is LGHDT, CDR2 YNNKEL (reference sequence). CDR3 length equals 14 residues. The whole variable domain, remainder taken from reference TRBV3-1 and TRBJ1-2, is DTAVSQTPKYLVTQMGNDKSIKCEQNLGHDTMYWYKQDSKKFLKIMFSYNNKELIINETVPNRFSPKSPDKAHLNLHINSLELGDSAVYFCASSQGGRFYGYTFGSGTRLTVV.

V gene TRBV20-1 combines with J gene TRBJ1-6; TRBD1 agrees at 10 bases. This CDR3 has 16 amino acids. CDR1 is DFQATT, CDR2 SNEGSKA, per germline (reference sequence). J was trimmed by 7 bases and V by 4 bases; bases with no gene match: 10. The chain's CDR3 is CSATGTGEGVNSPLHF. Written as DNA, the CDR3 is TGCAGTGCTACAGGGACAGGGGAAGGGGTAAATTCACCCCTCCACTTT.

The CDR3 loop is CASKQGQGSNQPQHF. DNA of the CDR3: TGTGCCAGCAAGCAAGGACAGGGGAGCAATCAGCCCCAGCATTTT. The rearrangement links TRBV28 to TRBJ1-5, with 9 positions matching TRBD1. Germline V gene data show CDR1 as MDHEN and CDR2 as SYDVKM. This CDR3 region has 15 residues. The J segment lost 1 base and the V segment lost 7 bases, leaving 5 bases of the junction unmatched.

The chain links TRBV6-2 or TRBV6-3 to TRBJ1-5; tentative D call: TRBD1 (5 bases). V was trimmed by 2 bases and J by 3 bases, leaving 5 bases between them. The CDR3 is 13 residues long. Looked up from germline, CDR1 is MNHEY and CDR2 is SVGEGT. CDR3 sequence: CASSYGANQPQHF. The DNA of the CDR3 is TGTGCCAGCAGTTACGGGGCCAATCAGCCCCAGCATTTT.

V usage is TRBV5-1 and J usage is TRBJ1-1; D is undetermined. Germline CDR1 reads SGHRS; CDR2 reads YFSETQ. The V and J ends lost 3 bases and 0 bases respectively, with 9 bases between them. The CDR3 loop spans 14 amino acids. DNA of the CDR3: TGCGCCAGCAGCTCCAACAGCATGAACACTGAAGCTTTCTTT. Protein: CASSSNSMNTEAFF.

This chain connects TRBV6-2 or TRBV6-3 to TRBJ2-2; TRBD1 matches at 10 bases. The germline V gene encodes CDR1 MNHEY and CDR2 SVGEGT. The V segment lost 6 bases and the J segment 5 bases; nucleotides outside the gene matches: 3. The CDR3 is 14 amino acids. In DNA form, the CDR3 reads TGTGCCAGCAGGACAGGGGGCAAAACCGGGGAGCTGTTTTTT. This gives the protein CASRTGGKTGELFF.

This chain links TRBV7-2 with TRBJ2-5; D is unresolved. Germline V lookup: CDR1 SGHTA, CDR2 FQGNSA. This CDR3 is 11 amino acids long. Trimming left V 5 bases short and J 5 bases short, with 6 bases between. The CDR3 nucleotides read TGTGCCAGCAGCCCGCACGAGACCCAGTACTTC. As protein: CASSPHETQYF. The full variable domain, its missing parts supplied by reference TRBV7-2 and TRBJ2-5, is GAGVSQSPSNKVTEKGKDVELRCDPISGHTALYWYRQSLGQGLEFLIYFQGNSAPDKSGLPSDRFSAERTGGSVSTLTIQRTQQEDSAVYLCASSPHETQYFGPGTRLLVL.

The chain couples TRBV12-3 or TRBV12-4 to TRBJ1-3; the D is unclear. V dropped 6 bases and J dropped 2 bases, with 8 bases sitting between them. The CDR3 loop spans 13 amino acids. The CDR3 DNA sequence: TGTGCCAGCAGACGGGCCACTGGAAACACCATATATTTT. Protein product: CASRRATGNTIYF.

The CDR3 protein is CASVWDRNSNQPQHF. As DNA, the CDR3 is TGTGCCAGCGTGTGGGACAGAAATAGCAATCAGCCCCAGCATTTT. The chain is built from TRBV6-6 and TRBJ1-5; 7 bases align to TRBD1. From germline, CDR1 is MNHNY and CDR2 SVGAGI (reference sequence). J lost 0 bases, V lost 8 bases, and 7 bases had no gene match. The CDR3 consists of 15 residues.

The CDR3 region is CASSRGTDRANTEAFF. The CDR3, as DNA: TGTGCCAGCAGCCGTGGGACCGACAGGGCGAACACTGAAGCTTTCTTT. The chain links TRBV4-2 to TRBJ1-1; 7 bases are shared with TRBD1. Looked up from germline, CDR1 is LGHNA and CDR2 is YNFKEQ. With V trimmed by 4 bases and J by 1 base, 9 bases remained unmatched. This CDR3 is built from 16 residues.

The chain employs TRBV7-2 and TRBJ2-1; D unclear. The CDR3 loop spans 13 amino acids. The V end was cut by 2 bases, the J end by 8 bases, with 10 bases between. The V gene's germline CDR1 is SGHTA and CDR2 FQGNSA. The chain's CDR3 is CASSLSYRDEQFF. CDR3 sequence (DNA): TGTGCCAGCAGCTTATCATACCGGGATGAGCAGTTCTTC.

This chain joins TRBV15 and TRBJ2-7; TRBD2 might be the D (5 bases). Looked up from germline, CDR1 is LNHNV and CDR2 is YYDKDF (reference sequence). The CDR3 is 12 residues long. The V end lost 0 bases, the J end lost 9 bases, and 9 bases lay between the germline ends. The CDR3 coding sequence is TGTGCCACCAGCAGAGAAGGGAGAACGCAGTACTTC. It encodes CATSREGRTQYF. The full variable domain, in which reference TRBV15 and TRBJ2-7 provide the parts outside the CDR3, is DAMVIQNPRYQVTQFGKPVTLSCSQTLNHNVMYWYQQKSSQAPKLLFHYYDKDFNNEADTPDNFQSRRPNTSFCFLDIRSPGLGDTAMYLCATSREGRTQYFGPGTRLTVT.

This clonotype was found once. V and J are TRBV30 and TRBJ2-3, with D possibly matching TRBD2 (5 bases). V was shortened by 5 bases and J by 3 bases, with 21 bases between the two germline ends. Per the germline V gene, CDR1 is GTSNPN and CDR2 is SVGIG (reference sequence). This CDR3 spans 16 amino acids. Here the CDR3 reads CAWRQNEPGKTDTQYF. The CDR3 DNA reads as TGTGCCTGGCGACAAAACGAACCGGGGAAGACAGATACGCAGTATTTT.

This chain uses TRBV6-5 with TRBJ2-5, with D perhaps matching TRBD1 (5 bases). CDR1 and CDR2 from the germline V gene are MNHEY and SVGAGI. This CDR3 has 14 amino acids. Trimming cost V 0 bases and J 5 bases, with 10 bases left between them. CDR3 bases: TGTGCCAGCAGTTACTCGAAGGGGTGGGAGACCCAGTACTTC. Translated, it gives CASSYSKGWETQYF.

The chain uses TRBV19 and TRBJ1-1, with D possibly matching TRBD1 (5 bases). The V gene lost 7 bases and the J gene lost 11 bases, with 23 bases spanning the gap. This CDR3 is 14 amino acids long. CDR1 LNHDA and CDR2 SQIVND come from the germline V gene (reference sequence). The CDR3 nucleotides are TGTGCCAGTACGGGGGACTTCTCTTCTGTGGTCGCTTTCTTT. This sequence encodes CASTGDFSSVVAFF.

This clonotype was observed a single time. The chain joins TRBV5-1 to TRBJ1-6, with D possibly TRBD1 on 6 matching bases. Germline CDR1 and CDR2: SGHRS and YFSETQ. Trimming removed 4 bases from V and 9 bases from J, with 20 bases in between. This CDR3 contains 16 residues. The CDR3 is CASSALPRGNGSPLHF. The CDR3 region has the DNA TGCGCCAGCAGCGCCCTCCCGAGGGGGAATGGTTCACCCCTCCACTTT.

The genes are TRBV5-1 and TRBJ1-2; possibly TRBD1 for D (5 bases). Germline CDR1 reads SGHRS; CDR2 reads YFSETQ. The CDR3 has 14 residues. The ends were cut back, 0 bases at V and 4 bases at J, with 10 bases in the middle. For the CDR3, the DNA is TGCGCCAGCAGCTTGGAAGGGACCATCTATGGCTACACCTTC. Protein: CASSLEGTIYGYTF.